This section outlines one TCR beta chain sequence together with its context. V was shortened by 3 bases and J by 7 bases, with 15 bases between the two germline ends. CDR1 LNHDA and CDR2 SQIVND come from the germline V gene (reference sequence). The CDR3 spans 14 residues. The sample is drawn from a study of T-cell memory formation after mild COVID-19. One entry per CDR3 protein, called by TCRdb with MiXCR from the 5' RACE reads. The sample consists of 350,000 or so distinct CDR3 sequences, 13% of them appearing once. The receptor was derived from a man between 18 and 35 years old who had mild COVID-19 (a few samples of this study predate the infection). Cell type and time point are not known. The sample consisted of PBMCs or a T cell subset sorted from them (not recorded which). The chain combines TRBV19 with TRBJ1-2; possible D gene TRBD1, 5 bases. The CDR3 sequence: CASSILQAASGYTF. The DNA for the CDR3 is TGTGCCAGTAGTATTTTACAGGCTGCAAGTGGCTACACCTTC.